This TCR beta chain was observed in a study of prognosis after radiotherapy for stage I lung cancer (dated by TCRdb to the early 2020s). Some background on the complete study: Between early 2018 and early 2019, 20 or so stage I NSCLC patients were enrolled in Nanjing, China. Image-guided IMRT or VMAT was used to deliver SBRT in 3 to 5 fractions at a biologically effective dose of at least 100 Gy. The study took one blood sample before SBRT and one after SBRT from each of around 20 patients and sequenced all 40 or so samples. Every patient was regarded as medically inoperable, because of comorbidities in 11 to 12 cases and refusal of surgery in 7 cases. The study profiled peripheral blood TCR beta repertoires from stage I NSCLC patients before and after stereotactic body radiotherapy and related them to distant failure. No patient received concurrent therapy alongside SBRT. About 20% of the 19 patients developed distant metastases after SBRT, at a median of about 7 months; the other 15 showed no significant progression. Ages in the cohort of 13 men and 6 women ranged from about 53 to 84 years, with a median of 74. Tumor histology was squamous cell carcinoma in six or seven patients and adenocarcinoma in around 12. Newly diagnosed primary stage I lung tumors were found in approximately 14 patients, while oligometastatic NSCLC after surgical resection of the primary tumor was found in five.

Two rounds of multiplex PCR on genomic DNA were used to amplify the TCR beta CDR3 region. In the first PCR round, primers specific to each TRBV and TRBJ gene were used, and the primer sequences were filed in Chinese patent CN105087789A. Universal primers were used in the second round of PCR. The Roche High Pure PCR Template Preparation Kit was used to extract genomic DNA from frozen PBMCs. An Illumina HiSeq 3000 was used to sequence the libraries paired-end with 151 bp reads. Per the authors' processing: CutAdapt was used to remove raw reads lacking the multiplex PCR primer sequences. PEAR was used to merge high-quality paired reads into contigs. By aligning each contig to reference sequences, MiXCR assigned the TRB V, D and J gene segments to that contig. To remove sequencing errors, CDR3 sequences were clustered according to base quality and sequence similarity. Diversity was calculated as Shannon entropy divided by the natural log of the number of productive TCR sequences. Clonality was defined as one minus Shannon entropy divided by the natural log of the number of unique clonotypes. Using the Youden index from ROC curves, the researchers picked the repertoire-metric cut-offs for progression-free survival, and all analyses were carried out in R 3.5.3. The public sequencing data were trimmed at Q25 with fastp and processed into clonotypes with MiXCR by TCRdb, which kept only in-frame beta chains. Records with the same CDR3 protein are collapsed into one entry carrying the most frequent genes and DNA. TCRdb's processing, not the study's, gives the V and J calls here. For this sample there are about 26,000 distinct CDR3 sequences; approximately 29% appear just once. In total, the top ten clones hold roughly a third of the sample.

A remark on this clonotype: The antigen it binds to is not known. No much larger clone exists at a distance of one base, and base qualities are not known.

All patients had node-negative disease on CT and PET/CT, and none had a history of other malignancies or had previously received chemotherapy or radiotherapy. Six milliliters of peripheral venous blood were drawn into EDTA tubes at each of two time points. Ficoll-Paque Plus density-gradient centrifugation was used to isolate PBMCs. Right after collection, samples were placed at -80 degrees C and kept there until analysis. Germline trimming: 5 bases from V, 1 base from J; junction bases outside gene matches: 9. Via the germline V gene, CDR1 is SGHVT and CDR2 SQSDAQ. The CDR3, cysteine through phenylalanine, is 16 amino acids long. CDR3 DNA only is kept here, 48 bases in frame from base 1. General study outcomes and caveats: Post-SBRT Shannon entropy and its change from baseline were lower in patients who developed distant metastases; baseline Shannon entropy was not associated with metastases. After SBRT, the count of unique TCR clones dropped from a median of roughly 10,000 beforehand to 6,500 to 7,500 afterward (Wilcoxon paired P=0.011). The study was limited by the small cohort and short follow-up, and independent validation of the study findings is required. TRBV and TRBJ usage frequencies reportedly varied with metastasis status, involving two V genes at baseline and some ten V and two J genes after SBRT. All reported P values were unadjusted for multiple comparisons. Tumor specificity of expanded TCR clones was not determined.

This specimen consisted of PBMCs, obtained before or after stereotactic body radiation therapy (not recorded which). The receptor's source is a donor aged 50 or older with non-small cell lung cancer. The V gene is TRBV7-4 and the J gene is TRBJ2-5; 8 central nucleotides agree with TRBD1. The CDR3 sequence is CASSEPVDRVQETQYF. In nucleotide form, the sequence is TGTGCCAGCAGCGAACCGGTGGACAGGGTCCAAGAGACCCAGTACTTC.